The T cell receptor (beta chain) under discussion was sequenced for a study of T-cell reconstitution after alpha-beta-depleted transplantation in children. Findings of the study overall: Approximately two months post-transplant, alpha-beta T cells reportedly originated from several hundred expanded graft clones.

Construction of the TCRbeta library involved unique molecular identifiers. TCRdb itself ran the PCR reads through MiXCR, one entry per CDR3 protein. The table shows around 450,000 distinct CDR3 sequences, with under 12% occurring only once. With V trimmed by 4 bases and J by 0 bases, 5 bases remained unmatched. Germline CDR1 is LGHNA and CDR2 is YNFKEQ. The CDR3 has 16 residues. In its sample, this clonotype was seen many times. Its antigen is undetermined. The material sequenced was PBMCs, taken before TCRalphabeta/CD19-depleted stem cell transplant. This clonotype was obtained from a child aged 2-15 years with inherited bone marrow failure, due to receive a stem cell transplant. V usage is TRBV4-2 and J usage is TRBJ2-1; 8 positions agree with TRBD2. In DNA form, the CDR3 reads TGTGCCAGCAGCCGGGCTAGCGGGCTCTCCTACAATGAGCAGTTCTTC. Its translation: CASSRASGLSYNEQFF.